This TCR beta chain was recovered during a study of T cell repertoires in cytomegalovirus infection. As for the study in general: Both recently identified HLA-C-restricted and well-studied HLA-B-restricted CMV epitopes were used in the study. An indication of both CMV infection and matching HLA type came from public TCR beta signatures.

TCRdb itself ran the reads through MiXCR, one entry per CDR3 protein. The repertoire consists of about 920,000 distinct CDR3 sequences, with roughly 30% occurring once and the leading ten covering around 15%. Concerning this clonotype: What it binds is not known.

Germline-derived CDR1 and CDR2 are MNHEY and SVGEGT. This CDR3 region has 14 residues. V was trimmed by 6 bases and J by 1 base, leaving 12 bases between them. The receptor was derived from a human donor in good health (CMV status not recorded). Some clones in this sample may be carry-over from other donors' samples. The chain uses TRBV6-2 or TRBV6-3 and TRBJ1-1; no clear D. Sequenced here: cultured CD8+ T cells from PBMCs, sampled from culture after CMV antigen stimulation. The CDR3 DNA reads TGTGCCAGCAGCACTGACTGGGGGAACACTGAAGCTTTCTTT. Translated, it gives CASSTDWGNTEAFF.